Relative to its sample, the clone carrying this T cell receptor beta chain is medium-sized. Its specificity is unknown. These data come from a study of metastatic and nonmetastatic thyroid tumors. For the study at large: The comparison covered peripheral blood and tumor or nodule tissue in malignant and benign thyroid patients.

There were no patients who had received any treatment before thyroid surgery. Authors' data handling: The study's classifier, a distant-metastasis tool for papillary thyroid cancer, was built using CDR3 differences across clinicopathological groups. With MiXCR, TCRdb reprocessed the PCR reads. In this record, the V and J calls reflect TCRdb's handling and not the investigators' own analysis. Among roughly 7,200 clones listed, around 40% were seen once. Whole-study results and caveats: The study reportedly found significantly higher TCR beta diversity in malignant thyroid tumors than benign nodules, in blood and tumor.

Sequenced sample: tumor tissue. This receptor was obtained from a female donor with papillary thyroid cancer or a benign thyroid nodule (not recorded which). Some clones in this sample may be carry-over from other donors' samples.

CDR3 DNA: TGTGCTAGTGCCGCCGACGGAAACACTGAAGCTTTCTTT. It specifies CASAADGNTEAFF. V is TRBV12-5 and J is TRBJ1-1; no reliable D call. The CDR3 covers 13 residues. Looked up from germline, CDR1 is LGHNT and CDR2 is FRNRAP. Trimming took 7 bases from V and 2 from J, leaving 11 bases between them. Full variable domain (missing parts from reference TRBV12-5 and TRBJ1-1): DARVTQTPRHKVTEMGQEVTMRCQPILGHNTVFWYRQTMMQGLELLAYFRNRAPLDDSGMPKDRFSAEMPDATLATLKIQPSEPRDSAVYFCASAADGNTEAFFGQGTRLTVV.